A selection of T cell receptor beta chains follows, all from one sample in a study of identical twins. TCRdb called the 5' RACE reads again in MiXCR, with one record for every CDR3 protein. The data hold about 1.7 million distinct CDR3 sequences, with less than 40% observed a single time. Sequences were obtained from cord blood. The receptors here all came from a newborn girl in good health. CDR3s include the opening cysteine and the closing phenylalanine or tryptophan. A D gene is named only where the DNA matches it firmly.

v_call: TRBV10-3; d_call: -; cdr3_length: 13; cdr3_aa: CAISGPGAETQYF
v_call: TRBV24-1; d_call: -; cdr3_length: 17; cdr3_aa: CATSDLRRGGSYNEQFF
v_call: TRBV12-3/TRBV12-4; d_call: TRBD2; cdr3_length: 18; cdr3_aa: CASSLPPRLAGVQETQYF
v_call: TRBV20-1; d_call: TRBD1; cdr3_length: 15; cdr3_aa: CSARARAGGYGEQYF
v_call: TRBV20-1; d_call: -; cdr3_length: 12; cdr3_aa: CSVAGINYGYTF
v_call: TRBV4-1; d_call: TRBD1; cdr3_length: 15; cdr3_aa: CASSPLRGPKNIQYF
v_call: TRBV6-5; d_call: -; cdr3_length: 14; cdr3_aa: CASGTRGDNSPLHF
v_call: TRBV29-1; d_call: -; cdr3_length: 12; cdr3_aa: CSVEDRGRGYTF
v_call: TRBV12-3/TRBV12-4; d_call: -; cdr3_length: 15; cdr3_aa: CASSFWQGPYNEQYF
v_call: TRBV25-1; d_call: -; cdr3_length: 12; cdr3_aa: CASIRSGNTIYF
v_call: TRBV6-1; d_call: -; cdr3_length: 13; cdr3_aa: CASSPTKQETQYF
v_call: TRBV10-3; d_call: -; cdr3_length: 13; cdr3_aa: CAIKLGSTDTQYF
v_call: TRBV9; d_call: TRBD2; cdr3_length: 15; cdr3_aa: CASSPRSGGPDTQYF
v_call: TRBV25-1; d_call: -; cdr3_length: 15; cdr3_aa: CASSHDSRYNSPLQF
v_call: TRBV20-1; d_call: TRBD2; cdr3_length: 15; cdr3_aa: CSARDRLAGGNEQYF
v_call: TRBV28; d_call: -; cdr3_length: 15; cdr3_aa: CASSLGGVQENIQYF
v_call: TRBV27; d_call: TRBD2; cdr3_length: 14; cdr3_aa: CARGLAGVGSEQYF
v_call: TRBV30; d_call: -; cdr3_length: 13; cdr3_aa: CAWSVHALTEAFF
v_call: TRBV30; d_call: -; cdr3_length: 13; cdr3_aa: CAWSRYTYYEQYF
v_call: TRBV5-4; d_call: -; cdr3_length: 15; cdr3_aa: CASSFKGGSTDTQYF